Listed here are 26 T cell receptor beta chains from one sample, sequenced in a study of vaccination and CD4 T cells after COVID-19. No cognate antigen is known for these TCRs. Treatment noted: roughly 10-day PBMC culture with coronavirus spike peptide pools or control peptides (ViraFEST assay). An Oncomine TCR Beta short-read assay was used to sequence the DNA from cultured CD4+ T cells. One entry per CDR3 protein results from TCRdb running MiXCR on the PCR reads. Among about 12,000 distinct CDR3 sequences listed, approximately 60% were seen once. The sequencing input was CD4+ T cells from blood, cultured in vitro. Source of these receptors: a human donor who had recovered from COVID-19.

This clonotype was found a few times. This chain links TRBV21-1 with TRBJ1-5; the D segment call TRBD1 is taken from the table without a DNA check. TRBV21-1 is a listed pseudogene. This CDR3 contains 20 residues. CDR3 coding DNA: TGTGCCAGCAGCAAAGCGCTTTCGACAGGGGGCGTCGATAGCAATCAGCCCCAGCATTTT. Protein: CASSKALSTGGVDSNQPQHF.

The chain joins TRBV28 to TRBJ2-3, with D unclear. CDR3 size: 12 residues. V lost 3 bases, J lost 5 bases, and 6 bases lay in between. Germline assignment: CDR1 MDHEN and CDR2 SYDVKM. The DNA for the CDR3 is TGTGCCAGCAGTTTGAGGAAAGATACGCAGTATTTT. Protein: CASSLRKDTQYF. Filled out from reference TRBV28 and TRBJ2-3, the complete variable domain reads DVKVTQSSRYLVKRTGEKVFLECVQDMDHENMFWYRQDPGLGLRLIYFSYDVKMKEKGDIPEGYSVSREKKERFSLILESASTNQTSMYLCASSLRKDTQYFGPGTRLTVL.

Only a few counts were recorded for this clonotype. The chain recombines TRBV12-3 or TRBV12-4 with TRBJ1-6; 7 bases are shared with TRBD1. V shed 6 bases and J 10 bases; nucleotides not matched to a gene: 3. This CDR3 contains 12 residues. The DNA of the CDR3 is TGTGCCAGCAGCAGACAGGGATCACCCCTCCACTTT. The encoded protein is CASSRQGSPLHF.

This clonotype was seen more than once but under ten times. This chain connects TRBV20-1 to TRBJ1-2, with D unresolved. Trimming cost V 0 bases and J 7 bases, with 15 bases left between them. The CDR3 sequence is 14 residues long. Germline-derived CDR1 and CDR2 are DFQATT and SNEGSKA (reference sequence). The DNA for the CDR3 is TGCAGTGCTAGAGACGGGGTGAGGGTGGGTGGCTACACCTTC. Its protein is CSARDGVRVGGYTF.

This chain joins TRBV19 and TRBJ1-5; D is uncertain. Between the trimmed V and J ends, which lost 7 bases and 0 bases, there was a span of 13 bases. CDR1 and CDR2 (germline): LNHDA, SQIVND (reference sequence). The CDR3 contains 15 residues. The CDR3 is CASTLYRFSNQPQHF. CDR3 coding DNA: TGTGCCAGTACTTTGTACAGATTTAGCAATCAGCCCCAGCATTTT. Combining the CDR3 with reference TRBV19 and TRBJ1-5 gives the whole variable domain DGGITQSPKYLFRKEGQNVTLSCEQNLNHDAMYWYRQDPGQGLRLIYYSQIVNDFQKGDIAEGYSVSREKKESFPLTVTSAQKNPTAFYLCASTLYRFSNQPQHFGDGTRLSIL.

The chain is built from TRBV6-1 and TRBJ1-1, with a tentative D call TRBD1 (6 bases). V was clipped by 4 bases and J by 1 base, with 22 bases between them. The germline gives CDR1 MNHNS, CDR2 SASEGT. This CDR3 has 18 residues. CDR3 sequence reads: CASSGSGTGGERNTEAFF. DNA for the CDR3: TGTGCCAGCAGTGGATCCGGGACGGGGGGCGAACGGAACACTGAAGCTTTCTTT.

The rearrangement joins TRBV20-1 to TRBJ2-2, with D unclear. The V end was cut by 0 bases, the J end by 0 bases, with 17 bases between. The CDR3 is 18 amino acids. CDR1 is DFQATT and CDR2 is SNEGSKA in the germline V gene (reference sequence). In nucleotides, the CDR3 is TGCAGTGCTAGAGATGCCACAGTCGGCTCCGCGAACACCGGGGAGCTGTTTTTT. It encodes CSARDATVGSANTGELFF.

The rearrangement uses TRBV5-4 and TRBJ2-2; TRBD1 agrees at 12 bases. The CDR3 has 16 residues. Germline assignment: CDR1 SGHNT and CDR2 YYREEE (reference sequence). V was pared by 5 bases and J by 4 bases, with 6 bases of the junction left unmatched. In nucleotides, the CDR3 is TGTGCCAGCAGGAAGGGGGACAGGGGGCTCACCGGGGAGCTGTTTTTT. Translation gives CASRKGDRGLTGELFF.

This rearrangement joins TRBV7-8 to TRBJ2-1; D uncertain. This CDR3 contains 16 residues. V dropped 3 bases and J dropped 0 bases, with 12 bases sitting between them. From germline, CDR1 is SGHVS and CDR2 FQNEAQ. This CDR3 reads CASSFSITVSYNEQFF. For the CDR3, the DNA is TGTGCCAGCAGCTTTAGCATAACAGTCTCCTACAATGAGCAGTTCTTC. Combining the CDR3 with reference TRBV7-8 and TRBJ2-1 gives the whole variable domain GAGVSQSPRYKVAKRGQDVALRCDPISGHVSLFWYQQALGQGPEFLTYFQNEAQLDKSGLPSDRFFAERPEGSVSTLKIQRTQQEDSAVYLCASSFSITVSYNEQFFGPGTRLTVL.

The V and J genes are TRBV6-1 and TRBJ1-1; 11 nucleotides match TRBD1. V trimming: 8 bases; J trimming: 11 bases; junction bases outside the gene matches: 7. The germline CDR1 and CDR2 sequences are MNHNS and SASEGT. This CDR3 contains 12 residues. The CDR3 coding sequence is TGTGCCAGCTTGGACAGGGGGCTTCGTGCTTTCTTT. Residues: CASLDRGLRAFF.

The chain combines TRBV20-1 with TRBJ2-5, with D perhaps TRBD1 (5 bases). CDR1 and CDR2 (germline): DFQATT, SNEGSKA (reference sequence). The CDR3 contains 13 residues. The ends were cut back, 0 bases at V and 5 bases at J, with 10 bases in the middle. This CDR3 is CSARDSRAETQYF. Here the CDR3 DNA reads TGCAGTGCTAGAGATTCCAGGGCTGAGACCCAGTACTTC.

This clonotype has only a few counts. The rearrangement joins TRBV5-1 to TRBJ2-3; tentatively, D is TRBD2 (6 bases). V dropped 0 bases and J dropped 2 bases, with 10 bases sitting between them. The CDR3 is made up of 15 amino acids. Germline lookup yields CDR1 SGHRS and CDR2 YFSETQ. The CDR3 here is CASSLAAGPTDTQYF. In DNA, the CDR3 is TGCGCCAGCAGCTTGGCGGCGGGGCCCACAGATACGCAGTATTTT. The full variable domain, in which reference TRBV5-1 and TRBJ2-3 provide the parts outside the CDR3, is KAGVTQTPRYLIKTRGQQVTLSCSPISGHRSVSWYQQTPGQGLQFLFEYFSETQRNKGNFPGRFSGRQFSNSRSEMNVSTLELGDSALYLCASSLAAGPTDTQYFGPGTRLTVL.

This chain connects TRBV6-5 to TRBJ2-2; TRBD2 matches at 12 bases. Germline V gene sequence: CDR1 MNHEY, CDR2 SVGAGI. This CDR3 spans 17 amino acids. The trim removed 4 bases at V and 4 bases at J, leaving 7 bases unmatched. The CDR3 protein is CASSSLLAGGFTGELFF. CDR3 nucleotide sequence: TGTGCCAGCAGTTCCCTGCTAGCGGGAGGGTTCACCGGGGAGCTGTTTTTT.

J is TRBJ2-3 and V is TRBV7-3, with 7 bases matching TRBD2. The CDR3 has 16 amino acids. Germline trimming cut 2 bases from V and 2 bases from J; bases unmatched to any gene: 7. Germline V lookup: CDR1 SGHTA, CDR2 FQGTGA. CDR3 nucleotide sequence: TGTGCCAGCAGCTTATTCGGGAGCGGGAACACAGATACGCAGTATTTT. Encoded protein: CASSLFGSGNTDTQYF.

The rearrangement links TRBV19 to TRBJ1-5, with D perhaps TRBD1 (5 bases). The CDR3 runs to 14 residues. Germline-derived CDR1 and CDR2 are LNHDA and SQIVND (reference sequence). Trimming left V 4 bases short and J 6 bases short, with 13 bases between. The CDR3 spells CASSTEGDGQPQHF. Here the CDR3 DNA reads TGTGCCAGTAGTACGGAAGGGGACGGTCAGCCCCAGCATTTT.

V is TRBV7-2 and J is TRBJ2-1; D remains unclear. From germline, CDR1 is SGHTA and CDR2 FQGNSA. The CDR3 contains 14 residues. V shed 5 bases and J shed 5 bases, with 13 bases lying between them. The CDR3 sequence is CASSQDAPDNEQFF. The DNA of the CDR3 is TGTGCCAGCAGCCAGGACGCGCCCGACAATGAGCAGTTCTTC.

V is TRBV30 and J is TRBJ1-6, with D hard to call. V lost 2 bases, J lost 11 bases, and 13 bases lay in between. The CDR3 is 13 amino acids. Per the germline V gene, CDR1 is GTSNPN and CDR2 is SVGIG (reference sequence). The CDR3 protein is CAWSLRTQAPLHF. The DNA for the CDR3 is TGTGCCTGGAGTTTACGCACCCAGGCACCCCTCCACTTT. The variable domain in full, completed from reference TRBV30 and TRBJ1-6, reads SQTIHQWPATLVQPVGSPLSLECTVEGTSNPNLYWYRQAAGRGLQLLFYSVGIGQISSEVPQNLSASRPQDRQFILSSKKLLLSDSGFYLCAWSLRTQAPLHFGNGTRLTVT.

This clonotype occurred a few times. The V gene is TRBV7-2, the J gene TRBJ1-5; weak D call: TRBD1 (5 bases). This CDR3 comprises 16 residues. The germline V and J ends were trimmed by 3 bases and 4 bases, with 16 bases remaining between them. Germline V gene data show CDR1 as SGHTA and CDR2 as FQGNSA. CDR3 residues: CASSFSGTVSNQPQHF. CDR3 nucleotide sequence: TGTGCCAGCAGCTTTTCTGGGACGGTCTCAAATCAGCCCCAGCATTTT.

This clonotype was observed once. V is TRBV2 and J is TRBJ2-1; the match to TRBD2 covers 8 bases. CDR1 and CDR2 from the germline V gene are SNHLY and FYNNEI. J gave up 4 bases and V 4 bases, and 6 bases lay outside the gene matches. The CDR3 extends over 15 amino acids. The CDR3 here is CASSGGTRIYNEQFF. The CDR3 region has the DNA TGTGCCAGCAGTGGGGGGACTAGGATTTACAATGAGCAGTTCTTC.

The chain employs TRBV21-1 and TRBJ2-2; the table's TRBD1 call for D was not verified on the DNA. TRBV21-1 is a pseudogene locus. CDR3 length: 17 amino acids. CDR3 residues: CASSNLVGTGGTGELFF. Written as DNA, the CDR3 is TGTGCCAGCAGCAATTTGGTAGGGACAGGGGGCACCGGGGAGCTGTTTTTT.

The V gene is TRBV20-1, the J gene TRBJ1-1, with 9 bases lining up with TRBD1. The CDR3 length is 15 residues. V gave up 3 bases and J gave up 4 bases; unmatched junction bases: 9. Germline CDR1 reads DFQATT; CDR2 reads SNEGSKA (reference sequence). CDR3 DNA: TGCAGTGCTAGGGTGTGGACAGGGGCGGGCACTGAAGCTTTCTTT. It specifies CSARVWTGAGTEAFF.

The V and J genes are TRBV5-1 and TRBJ2-1; weak D call: TRBD2 (6 bases). V dropped 5 bases and J dropped 6 bases, with 15 bases sitting between them. Germline assignment: CDR1 SGHRS and CDR2 YFSETQ. The length of the CDR3 is 14 residues. For the CDR3, the DNA is TGCGCCAGCAGAGAAGGGACTCTTCTCAATGAGCAGTTCTTC. Protein: CASREGTLLNEQFF.

The chain is built from TRBV7-6 and TRBJ2-1, with D tentatively TRBD2 (5 bases). V was clipped by 1 base and J by 0 bases, with 10 bases between them. This CDR3 comprises 16 residues. Germline assignment: CDR1 SGHVS and CDR2 FNYEAQ. The CDR3 protein is CASSLGGPSSYNEQFF. Written as DNA, the CDR3 is TGTGCCAGCAGCTTAGGAGGGCCCAGCTCCTACAATGAGCAGTTCTTC.

The genes are TRBV7-9 and TRBJ2-7, with TRBD1 matching over 8 bases. Germline V gives CDR1 SEHNR, CDR2 FQNEAQ (reference sequence). With V trimmed by 6 bases and J by 4 bases, 5 bases remained unmatched. The CDR3 is made up of 13 amino acids. This CDR3 reads CASSWTGYYEQYF. The CDR3 nucleotides read TGTGCCAGCAGTTGGACAGGGTATTACGAGCAGTACTTC. The full variable domain, its missing parts supplied by reference TRBV7-9 and TRBJ2-7, is DTGVSQNPRHKITKRGQNVTFRCDPISEHNRLYWYRQTLGQGPEFLTYFQNEAQLEKSRLLSDRFSAERPKGSFSTLEIQRTEQGDSAMYLCASSWTGYYEQYFGPGTRLTVT.

This clonotype came up a few times. The J gene is TRBJ1-3, the V gene TRBV20-1; tentative D call: TRBD1 (5 bases). This CDR3 spans 15 amino acids. The germline gives CDR1 DFQATT, CDR2 SNEGSKA (reference sequence). Between the trimmed V and J ends, which lost 6 bases and 1 base, there was a span of 16 bases. The CDR3 reads CSASQGLGSGNTIYF. CDR3 nucleotides: TGCAGTGCATCTCAGGGATTAGGATCTGGAAACACCATATATTTT.

The V gene is TRBV20-1, the J gene TRBJ2-7, with 8 nucleotides matching TRBD2. CDR1 is DFQATT and CDR2 is SNEGSKA in the germline V gene (reference sequence). CDR3 size: 13 residues. J gave up 1 base and V 5 bases, and 4 bases lay outside the gene matches. In nucleotides, the CDR3 is TGCAGTGCTGCCAGCGGGAGATCCTACGAGCAGTACTTC. Translation: CSAASGRSYEQYF.